The 29 T cell receptor beta chains below all came from one sample that was sequenced in a study of early T cells in non-severe SARS-CoV-2 infection. TCRdb used MiXCR to reprocess the 5' RACE reads, holding one entry per CDR3 protein. The sample holds tens of thousands of distinct CDR3 sequences, approximately 6% seen once. The sample was whole blood. The receptors here all came from an adult who was a healthcare worker with PCR-confirmed SARS-CoV-2 infection or an uninfected control (not recorded which).

This clonotype was seen ten or more times. The CDR3 nucleotides read TGTGCCAGCAGTTATCTCCAGGGCTCCAATCAGCCCCAGCATTTT. Translation: CASSYLQGSNQPQHF. The chain is built from TRBV28 and TRBJ1-5, with a possible D match to TRBD1 (5 bases). Germline V gene data show CDR1 as MDHEN and CDR2 as SYDVKM. V was shortened by 4 bases and J by 3 bases, with 13 bases between the two germline ends. CDR3 length: 15 amino acids.

This clonotype was found a few times. CDR3 coding DNA: TGTGCCAGCAGTTTAACGCCAGGGGGCCGAGAGACCCAGTACTTC. Residues: CASSLTPGGRETQYF. V gene TRBV28 combines with J gene TRBJ2-5, with 8 bases matching TRBD1. This CDR3 region has 15 residues. CDR1 is MDHEN, CDR2 SYDVKM, per germline. The J segment lost 4 bases and the V segment lost 2 bases, leaving 6 bases of the junction unmatched.

This clonotype was found many times. This chain connects TRBV11-1 to TRBJ2-3, with no clear D. This CDR3 spans 13 amino acids. Germline CDR1 is SGHAT and CDR2 is FQDESV (reference sequence). The V end lost 2 bases, the J end lost 4 bases, and 7 bases lay between the germline ends. The CDR3 sequence is CASSLSSADTQYF. CDR3 DNA sequence: TGTGCCAGCAGCTTATCCTCTGCAGATACGCAGTATTTT. Full variable domain (remainder filled in from reference TRBV11-1 and TRBJ2-3): EAEVAQSPRYKITEKSQAVAFWCDPISGHATLYWYRQILGQGPELLVQFQDESVVDDSQLPKDRFSAERLKGVDSTLKIQPAELGDSAMYLCASSLSSADTQYFGPGTRLTVL.

Ten or more counts support this clonotype. The chain carries TRBV20-1 and TRBJ2-7; D is possibly TRBD1 (6 bases). The CDR3 has 12 amino acids. Trimming pared 2 bases from V and 5 bases from J, leaving 10 bases between. In germline, CDR1 is DFQATT, CDR2 SNEGSKA (reference sequence). CDR3 loop: CSARKQGNEQYF. The CDR3 bases are TGCAGTGCTAGAAAACAGGGTAACGAGCAGTACTTC.

This clonotype has at least ten counts. The V gene is TRBV9, the J gene TRBJ1-6; D is unresolved. Germline lookup yields CDR1 SGDLS and CDR2 YYNGEE. Trimming left V 0 bases short and J 6 bases short, with 10 bases between. This CDR3 has 15 residues. DNA for the CDR3: TGTGCCAGCAGCGTAGACGGGATAGCTAATTCACCCCTCCACTTT. It encodes CASSVDGIANSPLHF. Together with reference TRBV9 and TRBJ1-6, the CDR3 gives the full variable domain: DSGVTQTPKHLITATGQRVTLRCSPRSGDLSVYWYQQSLDQGLQFLIQYYNGEERAKGNILERFSAQQFPDLHSELNLSSLELGDSALYFCASSVDGIANSPLHFGNGTRLTVT.

This clonotype came up many times. Its ends do not fully match the called genes, so a read error is possible. V gene TRBV6-6 combines with J gene TRBJ1-1, with D hard to call. Germline V gives CDR1 MNHNY, CDR2 SVGAGI (reference sequence). The CDR3 is made up of 12 amino acids. The CDR3 coding sequence is TGTGCCACCAGTGGGTTACGGACTGAAGCTTTCTTT. This sequence encodes CATSGLRTEAFF.

This clonotype was observed at least ten times. The chain carries TRBV20-1 and TRBJ1-5, with 7 bases fitting TRBD1. The CDR3 is 14 residues long. Germline lookup yields CDR1 DFQATT and CDR2 SNEGSKA (reference sequence). The V gene end was trimmed by 4 bases and the J gene end by 3 bases; junction bases not matched to a gene: 6. CDR3 loop: CSAMGTVYNQPQHF. CDR3 in DNA: TGCAGTGCTATGGGGACAGTTTACAATCAGCCCCAGCATTTT.

This clonotype was picked up many times. The chain couples TRBV11-3 to TRBJ2-1; D unresolved. CDR3 length: 15 residues. Germline lookup yields CDR1 SGHNT and CDR2 YENEEA. Trimming removed 4 bases at V and 2 bases at J, with 12 bases between. This CDR3 reads CASSSQDLPYNEQFF. Here the CDR3 DNA reads TGTGCCAGCAGCTCCCAGGACCTACCCTACAATGAGCAGTTCTTC.

This clonotype has a count of ten or more. V and J are TRBV2 and TRBJ1-5; D uncertain. Germline CDR1 is SNHLY and CDR2 is FYNNEI. With 8 bases removed from V and 1 base from J, the gap between germline ends came to 6 bases. This CDR3 is 12 amino acids long. CDR3 sequence: CASGTSNQPQHF. In DNA, the CDR3 is TGTGCCAGCGGAACAAGCAATCAGCCCCAGCATTTT.

This clonotype has more than one count but fewer than ten. The chain employs TRBV10-3 and TRBJ2-1, with 7 nucleotides matching TRBD2. The germline gives CDR1 ENHRY, CDR2 SYGVKD. This CDR3 contains 13 residues. Unmatched junction bases numbered 8, after V lost 10 bases and J lost 5 bases. The CDR3 nucleotides read TGTGCCACCGATAGCGGGCAAAACAATGAGCAGTTCTTC. Its protein product is CATDSGQNNEQFF.

This clonotype was recorded at least ten times. CDR3 in amino acids: CAISDPGLAGGLRRETQYF. As DNA, the CDR3 is TGTGCCATCAGTGATCCGGGACTAGCGGGCGGATTGAGGAGAGAGACCCAGTACTTC. The V call is TRBV10-3, the J call TRBJ2-5; 12 nucleotides agree with TRBD2. Germline V CDR1 and CDR2: ENHRY, SYGVKD. CDR3 length equals 19 residues. J gave up 4 bases and V 3 bases, and 15 bases lay outside the gene matches.

Judged by abundance, this clonotype is medium-sized. The chain uses TRBV29-1 and TRBJ1-2; perhaps TRBD1 as D (6 bases). Trimming took 5 bases from V and 4 from J, leaving 14 bases between them. CDR1 is SQVTM, CDR2 ANQGSEA, per germline. CDR3 size: 13 residues. Written as DNA, the CDR3 is TGCAGCGTTACGGGGGGCGGACCCTATGGCTACACCTTC. Its protein product is CSVTGGGPYGYTF.

This clonotype has only a few counts. This chain joins TRBV19 and TRBJ1-1, with no clear D. This CDR3 region has 13 residues. The germline V and J ends were trimmed by 6 bases and 1 base, with 9 bases remaining between them. Germline CDR1 reads LNHDA; CDR2 reads SQIVND (reference sequence). CDR3 in amino acids: CASSFRENTEAFF. Written as DNA, the CDR3 is TGTGCCAGTAGCTTCCGGGAGAACACTGAAGCTTTCTTT.

This clonotype was found many times. V is TRBV4-1 and J is TRBJ1-5; 8 positions match TRBD1. The V gene's germline CDR1 is MGHRA and CDR2 YSYEKL. CDR3 length equals 16 residues. Trimming at V came to 1 base and at J to 6 bases, leaving 8 bases not matched to a gene. Written as DNA, the CDR3 is TGCGCCAGCAGCCAAGGGGGACAGGCAAATTTTCAGCCCCAGCATTTT. This codes for CASSQGGQANFQPQHF.

This clonotype was seen repeatedly, ten times or more. This chain links TRBV2 with TRBJ2-4; D is possibly TRBD1 (6 bases). Germline-derived CDR1 and CDR2 are SNHLY and FYNNEI. The V gene lost 4 bases and the J gene lost 8 bases, with 21 bases spanning the gap. This CDR3 is 16 amino acids long. The CDR3 coding sequence is TGTGCCAGCAGTGCCCAGCGTAGGGGGAGAGGAGACATTCAGTACTTC. Translation: CASSAQRRGRGDIQYF.

This clonotype was seen ten or more times. The CDR3 sequence: CASSQELGIVDITADTEAFF. Here the CDR3 DNA reads TGTGCCAGCAGCCAAGAGCTTGGGATAGTGGACATCACCGCGGACACTGAAGCTTTCTTT. The chain combines TRBV14 with TRBJ1-1; D is perhaps TRBD1 (5 bases). CDR3 length: 20 residues. CDR1 and CDR2 from the germline V gene are SGHDN and FVKESK. Trimming removed 0 bases from V and 3 bases from J, with 26 bases in between. The complete variable domain, with remaining parts taken from reference TRBV14 and TRBJ1-1, reads EAGVTQFPSHSVIEKGQTVTLRCDPISGHDNLYWYRRVMGKEIKFLLHFVKESKQDESGMPNNRFLAERTGGTYSTLKVQPAELEDSGVYFCASSQELGIVDITADTEAFFGQGTRLTVV.

This clonotype came up many times. The chain combines TRBV3-1 with TRBJ2-5; 8 bases match TRBD2. The J segment lost 4 bases and the V segment lost 2 bases, leaving 0 bases of the junction unmatched. The CDR3 has 13 amino acids. Germline V gives CDR1 LGHDT, CDR2 YNNKEL (reference sequence). For the CDR3, the DNA is TGTGCCAGCAGCCAACGGGGGGGAGAGACCCAGTACTTC. Translating gives CASSQRGGETQYF.

Ten or more counts support this clonotype. The chain recombines TRBV7-3 with TRBJ2-7; D not resolved. Germline V gene data show CDR1 as SGHTA and CDR2 as FQGTGA. The CDR3 consists of 15 residues. Trimming took off 5 bases at V and 5 bases at J, with 19 bases between the two ends. In DNA, the CDR3 is TGTGCCAGCAGCACCCGGATGAAATATTGGGACGAGCAGTACTTC. The encoded protein is CASSTRMKYWDEQYF.

The V gene is TRBV20-1, the J gene TRBJ2-5; 10 bases map to TRBD2. CDR1 is DFQATT and CDR2 is SNEGSKA in the germline V gene (reference sequence). V shed 7 bases, J shed 2 bases, and the junction held 16 bases outside the gene matches. The CDR3 covers 17 residues. The CDR3 spells CSGTPGTSAILQETQYF. The DNA for the CDR3 is TGCAGTGGCACCCCCGGGACTAGCGCGATTCTACAAGAGACCCAGTACTTC.

This clonotype was seen ten or more times. V is TRBV12-3 or TRBV12-4 and J is TRBJ2-2; D is unclear. This CDR3 contains 14 residues. Trimming stripped 5 bases from V and 2 bases from J, with 9 bases between. Here the CDR3 DNA reads TGTGCCAGCAGTCGGACCGATAACACCGGGGAGCTGTTTTTT. This gives the protein CASSRTDNTGELFF.

The chain combines TRBV6-8 with TRBJ1-6; D not certain. This CDR3 spans 12 amino acids. The germline V and J ends were trimmed by 6 bases and 6 bases, with 6 bases remaining between them. CDR1 MNHGY and CDR2 SAAAGT come from the germline V gene. DNA of the CDR3: TGTGCCAGCAGCTGGGTTAATTCACCCCTCCACTTT. Its translation is CASSWVNSPLHF.

In regard to this clonotype: A much more abundant neighbour one base away suggests this may be a read error. The V and J genes are TRBV6-6 and TRBJ1-5, with 9 bases aligning to TRBD1. The trim removed 6 bases at V and 6 bases at J, leaving 6 bases unmatched. The germline CDR1 and CDR2 sequences are MNHNY and SVGAGI (reference sequence). The CDR3 has 14 residues. The CDR3 region has the DNA TGTGCCAGCAGGTTCGGACAGGGGCTTCAGCCCCAGCATTTT. Its translation is CASRFGQGLQPQHF.

This clonotype was seen more than once but under ten times. V gene TRBV4-2 combines with J gene TRBJ2-7, with 9 bases fitting TRBD2. The length of the CDR3 is 16 residues. After removal of 4 bases from V and 5 bases from J, the junction contained 12 bases not matched to a gene. Germline lookup yields CDR1 LGHNA and CDR2 YNFKEQ. The CDR3 here is CASSPLEAGGPDEQYF. As DNA, the CDR3 is TGTGCCAGCAGCCCCCTGGAGGCGGGGGGGCCCGACGAGCAGTACTTC.

The chain has TRBV7-2 and TRBJ2-1, with 7 nucleotides matching TRBD1. Germline lookup yields CDR1 SGHTA and CDR2 FQGNSA. The CDR3 length is 15 residues. Unmatched junction bases numbered 12, after V lost 7 bases and J lost 6 bases. The CDR3 protein is CASTLTGRKINEQFF. In DNA form, the CDR3 reads TGTGCCAGCACCCTGACAGGGAGAAAGATCAATGAGCAGTTCTTC.

This clonotype is a singleton in its sample. The V call is TRBV20-1, the J call TRBJ2-7; tentatively, D is TRBD2 (6 bases). This CDR3 is 13 amino acids long. The germline V gene encodes CDR1 DFQATT and CDR2 SNEGSKA (reference sequence). Trimming shortened V by 8 bases and J by 0 bases, and 14 bases separated the two germline ends. CDR3 coding DNA: TGCAGTACTATGGAGGGTGGCTCCTACGAGCAGTACTTC. Amino acids: CSTMEGGSYEQYF.

This clonotype was seen at least ten times. The chain uses TRBV7-2 and TRBJ2-1; TRBD2 matches at 9 bases. Germline CDR1 SGHTA, CDR2 FQGNSA. The CDR3 extends over 17 amino acids. V shed 2 bases, J shed 1 base, and the junction held 6 bases outside the gene matches. In nucleotides, the CDR3 is TGTGCCAGCAGCTTATCTAGCGGGATGGGGTCCTACAATGAGCAGTTCTTC. Protein: CASSLSSGMGSYNEQFF.

This clonotype was counted many times. This chain uses TRBV20-1 with TRBJ2-7; 7 bases match TRBD2. Germline values: CDR1 DFQATT, CDR2 SNEGSKA (reference sequence). The CDR3 is 17 amino acids. Trimming removed 0 bases from V and 2 bases from J; junction bases left unmatched: 13. CDR3 sequence reads: CSARDEFGRGTPYEQYF. In DNA form, the CDR3 reads TGCAGTGCTAGAGATGAGTTCGGGCGGGGGACCCCCTACGAGCAGTACTTC.

At least ten counts were recorded for this clonotype. The chain carries TRBV6-6 and TRBJ1-1, with a weak D call TRBD1 (5 bases). Germline V lookup: CDR1 MNHNY, CDR2 SVGAGI (reference sequence). The CDR3 covers 15 residues. V was trimmed by 4 bases and J by 0 bases, leaving 12 bases between them. The DNA of the CDR3 is TGTGCCAGCAGTTCGCCATCGACAGTGAACACTGAAGCTTTCTTT. As protein: CASSSPSTVNTEAFF.

This clonotype appeared many times. The rearrangement links TRBV29-1 to TRBJ1-2; D gene uncertain. Germline CDR1 reads SQVTM; CDR2 reads ANQGSEA. This CDR3 region has 12 residues. V gave up 7 bases and J gave up 2 bases, with 11 bases separating them. CDR3 in amino acids: CSGGQRNYGYTF. The CDR3 DNA sequence: TGCAGCGGCGGCCAGAGAAACTATGGCTACACCTTC.